This record concerns one TCR beta chain sequence. This specimen comes from a study of blood T cell repertoires in COVID-19. The CDR3 is 15 residues long. Germline V gene data show CDR1 as SGHAT and CDR2 as FQDESV (reference sequence). V was clipped by 5 bases and J by 2 bases; unmatched bases: 5. As originally analysed: For nucleated cells, counts were estimated from reference gene primer amplification. Profiling relied on immunoSEQ multiplex PCR, and the TCRdb table lists in-frame clones only, not all of them. The DNA gave D and trimming, while V, J and clone size come from that table. The table shows 280,000 or so clones, with 87% occurring only once. Cohort 3 donors were reported recovered after two negative PCRs, clearance, or symptom resolution.

The chain links TRBV11-1 to TRBJ2-2; 7 bases map to TRBD2. The origin of this receptor is a middle-aged woman who had recovered from COVID-19. The source material was PBMCs or T cells enriched from blood (not recorded which). CDR3 protein: CASSPSGINTGELFF. The DNA of the CDR3 is TGTGCCAGCAGCCCAAGCGGGATTAACACCGGGGAGCTGTTTTTT.